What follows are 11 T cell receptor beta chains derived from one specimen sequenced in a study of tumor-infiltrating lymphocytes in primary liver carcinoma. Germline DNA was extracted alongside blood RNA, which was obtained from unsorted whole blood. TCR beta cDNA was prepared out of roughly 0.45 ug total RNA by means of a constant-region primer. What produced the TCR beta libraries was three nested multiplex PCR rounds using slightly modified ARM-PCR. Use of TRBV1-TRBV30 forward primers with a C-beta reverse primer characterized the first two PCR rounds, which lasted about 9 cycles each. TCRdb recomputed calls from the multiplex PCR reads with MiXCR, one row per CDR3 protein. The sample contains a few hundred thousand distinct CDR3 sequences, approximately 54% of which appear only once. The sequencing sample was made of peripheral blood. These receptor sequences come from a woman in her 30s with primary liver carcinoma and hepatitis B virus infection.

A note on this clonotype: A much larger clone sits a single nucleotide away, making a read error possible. DNA of the CDR3: TGTGCCGGCAGTTATTTACGGGCCCTGGGACAAGAGACCCAGTACTTC. Amino acid sequence: CAGSYLRALGQETQYF. The V and J genes are TRBV6-2 or TRBV6-3 and TRBJ2-5; D unclear. Germline CDR1 is MNHEY and CDR2 is SVGEGT. This CDR3 contains 16 residues.

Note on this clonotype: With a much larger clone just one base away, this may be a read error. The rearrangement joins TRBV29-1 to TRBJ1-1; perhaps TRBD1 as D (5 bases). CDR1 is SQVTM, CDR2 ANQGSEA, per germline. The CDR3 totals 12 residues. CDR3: CCVARVGTEAFF. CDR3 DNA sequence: TGCTGCGTAGCCAGGGTAGGGACTGAAGCTTTCTTT.

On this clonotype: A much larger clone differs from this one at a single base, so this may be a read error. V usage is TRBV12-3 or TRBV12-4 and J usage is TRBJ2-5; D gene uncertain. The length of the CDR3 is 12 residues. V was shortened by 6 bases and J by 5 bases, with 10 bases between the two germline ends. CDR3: CASRSSMETQYF. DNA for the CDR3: TGTGCCAGCAGGTCTTCCATGGAGACCCAGTACTTC.

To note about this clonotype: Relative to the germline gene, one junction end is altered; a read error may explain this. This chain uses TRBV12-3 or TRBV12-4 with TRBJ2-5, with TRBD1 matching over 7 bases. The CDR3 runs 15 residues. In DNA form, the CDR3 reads TGTGCCAGCAGTTCCCCCCGACAGGGCCAAGAGACCCGGTACTTC. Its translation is CASSSPRQGQETRYF.

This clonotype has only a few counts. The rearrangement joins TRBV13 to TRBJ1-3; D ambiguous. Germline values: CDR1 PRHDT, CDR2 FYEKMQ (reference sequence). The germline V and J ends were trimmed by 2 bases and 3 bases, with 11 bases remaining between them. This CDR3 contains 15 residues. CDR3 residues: CASSLSQRIGNTIYF. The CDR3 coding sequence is TGTGCCAGCAGCTTATCTCAACGGATTGGAAACACCATATATTTT.

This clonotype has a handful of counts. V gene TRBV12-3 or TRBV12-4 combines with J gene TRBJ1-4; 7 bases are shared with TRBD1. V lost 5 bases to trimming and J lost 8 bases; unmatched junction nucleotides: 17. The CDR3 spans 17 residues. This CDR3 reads CASSATGSISRWEKLFF. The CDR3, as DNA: TGTGCCAGCAGTGCGACAGGGTCAATTAGTCGGTGGGAAAAACTGTTTTTT.

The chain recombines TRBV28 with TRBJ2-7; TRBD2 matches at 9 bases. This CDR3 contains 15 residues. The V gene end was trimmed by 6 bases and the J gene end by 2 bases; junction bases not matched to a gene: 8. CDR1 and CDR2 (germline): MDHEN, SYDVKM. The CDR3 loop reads CASSQDLAGTYEQYF. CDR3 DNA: TGTGCCAGCAGCCAAGATCTAGCGGGAACCTACGAGCAGTACTTC.

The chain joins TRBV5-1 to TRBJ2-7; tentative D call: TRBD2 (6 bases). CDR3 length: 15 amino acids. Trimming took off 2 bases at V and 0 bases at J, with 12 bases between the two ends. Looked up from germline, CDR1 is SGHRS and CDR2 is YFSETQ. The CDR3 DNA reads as TGCGCCAGCAGCTTCTCGCTGGGGGGCTCCTACGAGCAGTACTTC. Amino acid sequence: CASSFSLGGSYEQYF.

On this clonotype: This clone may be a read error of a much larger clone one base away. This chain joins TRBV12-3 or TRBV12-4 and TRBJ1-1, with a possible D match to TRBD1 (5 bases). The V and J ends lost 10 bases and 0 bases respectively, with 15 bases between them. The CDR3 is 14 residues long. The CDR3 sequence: CANSFGGVNTEAFF. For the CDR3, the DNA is TGTGCCAACAGCTTCGGGGGAGTGAACACTGAAGCTTTCTTT.

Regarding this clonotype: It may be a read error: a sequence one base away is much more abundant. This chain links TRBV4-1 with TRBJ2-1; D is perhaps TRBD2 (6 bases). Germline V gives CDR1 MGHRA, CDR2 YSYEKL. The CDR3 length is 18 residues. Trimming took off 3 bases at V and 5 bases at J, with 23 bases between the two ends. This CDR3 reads CASSQVSVVAAAHNEQFF. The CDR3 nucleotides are TGCGCCAGCAGCCAGGTAAGCGTCGTAGCGGCCGCTCACAATGAGCAGTTCTTC.

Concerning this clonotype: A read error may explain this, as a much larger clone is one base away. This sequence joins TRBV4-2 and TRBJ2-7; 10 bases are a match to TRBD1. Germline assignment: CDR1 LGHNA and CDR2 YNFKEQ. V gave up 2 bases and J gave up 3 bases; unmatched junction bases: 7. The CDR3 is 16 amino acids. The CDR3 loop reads CASSQFRGQGIYEQYF. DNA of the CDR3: TGTGCCAGCAGCCAATTTAGGGGACAGGGGATCTACGAGCAGTACTTC.